The entry that follows covers one TCR beta chain sequence. Its antigen is not known. Germline V gene sequence: CDR1 MNHNY, CDR2 SVGAGI (reference sequence). J gave up 1 base and V 6 bases, and 7 bases lay outside the gene matches. CDR3 length equals 17 residues. Primers used in a second PCR of about 7 to 12 cycles were a sample-barcoded 5' primer and a J-beta primer mix. TCRdb re-derived calls from the 5' RACE reads in MiXCR, one entry per CDR3 protein. The sample includes 910,000 or so distinct CDR3 sequences, roughly half of them seen just once. This entry is derived from a study of blood T cells in healthy people across ages. Isolated PBMCs totaled at least 7 million in each sample. Each sample provided at least 5 micrograms of extracted total RNA. Study conclusions and caveats: Across the age range, TCR beta diversity per million T cells fell in a roughly linear way.

The source of this sequence is a woman aged 55-70 years in good health. The source material was blood. The V call is TRBV6-6, the J call TRBJ1-5, with 12 positions matching TRBD1. The CDR3 loop is CASRPGQGAGSNQPQHF. DNA for the CDR3: TGTGCCAGCAGGCCGGGACAGGGGGCGGGGAGCAATCAGCCCCAGCATTTT.